This paragraph covers one T cell receptor (beta chain) sequence. The antigen remains undetermined. This sample was included in a study of response to subunit inactivated influenza vaccine. Findings and limits, study-wide: There was a suggestion from the authors that each seasonal influenza vaccination recruits few new T cells.

TCRdb reanalysed the RT-PCR reads using MiXCR and keeps one entry per CDR3 protein. The table has around 750,000 distinct CDR3 sequences, 21% seen once. The ends were cut back, 11 bases at V and 0 bases at J, with 13 bases in the middle. Germline assignment: CDR1 SGHTA and CDR2 FQGNSA. The CDR3 sequence is 13 residues long. The chain uses TRBV7-2 and TRBJ1-1; perhaps TRBD1 as D (5 bases). The receptor was derived from a man between 45 and 60 years old who received an inactivated influenza vaccine. The sequenced sample was PBMCs from blood, obtained more than 4 days after vaccination. The CDR3 reads CAGSRGMNTEAFF. In DNA form, the CDR3 reads TGTGCCGGGAGTCGGGGGATGAACACTGAAGCTTTCTTT.